This T cell receptor (beta chain) appears in the sequencing data of a study of T cells after yellow fever vaccination (dated by TCRdb to between 2017 and 2020). With regard to the full study: Libraries from fractions with low cell numbers were prepared with the SMART-Seq v4 Ultra Low Input RNA kit. Two healthy male donors, one aged 18 to 30 and one aged 30 to 40 years, were included in the cohort. Bulk TCR alpha and beta repertoires were sequenced longitudinally to track T-cell clones before and after primary and booster YFV17D yellow fever vaccination. Blood was drawn at multiple timepoints before and after primary and secondary immunization, with bulk PBMC replicates and cell subsets isolated. Study-level results and caveats: Compared with the primary T-cell response, the secondary T-cell response was faster but weaker, reaching its peak on day 5 rather than on day 15. Because the study included only two donors, the extent to which the findings can be generalized is limited. Computational filtering was needed because FACS-sorted repertoires could contain abundant contaminating clonotypes from the bulk population. A small fraction of clonotypes appeared in both the CD4 and CD8 compartments, likely as a result of convergent recombination. Most clones expanded after primary vaccination (96% of CD4 and over 80% of CD8) were re-detected after the booster, suggesting that broad memory maintenance occurred.

Interpreted using the paper, the treatment or condition label stands for: live attenuated yellow fever vaccine strain. At each blood-draw timepoint, two biological replicates of bulk PBMCs were collected. PBMCs were isolated from peripheral blood using a standard Ficoll-Paque protocol. RNA was extracted with TriZol from bulk PBMCs, CD4 and CD8 fractions, and dextramer-positive and dextramer-negative fractions. Deletion took 4 bases off V and 5 bases off J, with a span of 12 bases between the germline ends. In the germline V gene, CDR1 corresponds to MGHRA and CDR2 to YSYEKL. The cysteine opens and the phenylalanine closes a CDR3 of 14 amino acids. Solely the CDR3 DNA is kept, with 42 bases framed from the first base. TCR cDNA was synthesized by 5'RACE template switching, which introduced a universal primer site and unique molecular identifiers. Priming for cDNA synthesis came from both the TCR alpha and TCR beta constant segments. Library amplification used two PCR steps, and the second PCR step added sample barcodes and sequencing adapters. Sequencing of libraries was performed on Illumina HiSeq 2500 (2x100 bp) or NovaSeq (2x150 bp). Regarding the original processing steps: Reads were demultiplexed and collapsed into UMI consensus sequences with MIGEC, and V(D)J alignment was performed with MiXCR. Clonotypes responding to the vaccine were identified with edgeR on replicate PBMC samples, with the criteria of FDR below 0.01 and a log2 fold change above 5 up to day 15. Bulk clonotypes were assigned CD4 or CD8 identity according to which sequenced CD4 or CD8 repertoire held them at higher abundance. TCRdb trimmed public reads at Q25 via fastp, called clones via MiXCR and kept in-frame beta chains. CDR3 protein sequences are deduplicated, and each keeps its most common genes and DNA. The V and J calls here are based on TCRdb, not the publication. This sample has hundreds of thousands of distinct CDR3 sequences in its table, and roughly 8.3% of those were observed once. Of the sample, approximately 15% is held by the ten largest clones.

This clonotype was seen more than once but under ten times. Its recognized antigen is unknown. There are no base qualities to consult, and no much larger clone falls within one base. Sequences were derived from PBMCs, sampled approximately 40 days after the first yellow fever vaccination. Recombination joined TRBV4-1 with TRBJ2-4, with no confidently assigned D gene. The sequence was obtained from a man in his late teens or twenties who received the YFV17D yellow fever vaccine. The sequenced DNA is TGCGCCAGCAGCCCACGCCGCGCGGAAAACATTCAGTACTTC. This is translated as CASSPRRAENIQYF.